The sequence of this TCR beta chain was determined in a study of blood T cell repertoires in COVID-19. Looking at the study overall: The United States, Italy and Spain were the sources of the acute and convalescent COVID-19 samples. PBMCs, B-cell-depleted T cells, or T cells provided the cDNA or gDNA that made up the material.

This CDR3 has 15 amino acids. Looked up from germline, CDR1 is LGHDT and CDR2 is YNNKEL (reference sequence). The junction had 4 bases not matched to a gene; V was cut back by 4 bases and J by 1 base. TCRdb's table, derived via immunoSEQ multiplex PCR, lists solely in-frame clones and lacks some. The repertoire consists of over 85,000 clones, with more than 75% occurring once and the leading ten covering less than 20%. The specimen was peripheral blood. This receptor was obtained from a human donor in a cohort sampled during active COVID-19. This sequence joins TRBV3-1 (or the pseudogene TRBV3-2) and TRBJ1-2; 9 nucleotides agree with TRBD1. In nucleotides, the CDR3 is TGTGCCAGCAGCCGGGACAGGGAAATTAACTATGGCTACACCTTC. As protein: CASSRDREINYGYTF.